This TCR beta chain is drawn from a study of T cell repertoires in cytomegalovirus infection. Study at large: A matching HLA type, together with CMV infection, was signaled by public TCR beta signatures.

On this clonotype itself: Its antigen is currently unknown. One end of the junction varies from germline; a read error may be responsible.

The study, taken as a whole, reports: Dominating the ex vivo response were TCR beta clonotypes that were CMV-specific and HLA-C-restricted. Of the TCR beta families, the public ones yielded a cumulative frequency that identified carriers of CMV plus the relevant HLA.

The CDR3 extends over 14 amino acids. Germline-derived CDR1 and CDR2 are SGHVS and FNYEAQ. A single record per CDR3 protein comes from TCRdb applying MiXCR to the reads. The sample lists about 440,000 distinct CDR3 sequences, roughly 30% occurring once. Specimen: PBMCs. V gene TRBV7-6 combines with J gene TRBJ1-5; D remains ambiguous. The receptor comes from a human donor in good health (CMV status not recorded). Some clones in this sample may be carry-over from other donors' samples. The CDR3: CASRFTVNNQPQHF. The CDR3 coding sequence is TGTGCCAGCCGCTTTACAGTGAACAATCAGCCCCAGCATTTT.